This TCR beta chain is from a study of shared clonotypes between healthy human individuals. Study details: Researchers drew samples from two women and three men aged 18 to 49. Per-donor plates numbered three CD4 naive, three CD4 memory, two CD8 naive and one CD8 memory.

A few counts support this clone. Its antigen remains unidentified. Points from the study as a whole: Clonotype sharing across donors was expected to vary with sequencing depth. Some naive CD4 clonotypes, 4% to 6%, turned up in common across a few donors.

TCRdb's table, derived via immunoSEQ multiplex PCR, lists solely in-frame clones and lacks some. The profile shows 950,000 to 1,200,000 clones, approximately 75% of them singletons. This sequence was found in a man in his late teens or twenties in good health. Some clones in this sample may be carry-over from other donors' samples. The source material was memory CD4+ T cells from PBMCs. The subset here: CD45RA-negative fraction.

The CDR3 nucleotides are TGTGCCAGCAGCTCCGGCCGGCCTAACCGGAATGAGCAGTTCTTC. This gives the protein CASSSGRPNRNEQFF. The chain couples TRBV5-8 to TRBJ2-1; D gene ambiguous. Germline-derived CDR1 and CDR2 are SGHTS and YDEGEE. The CDR3 extends over 15 amino acids. V lost 3 bases and J lost 7, with 17 bases in between.